What follows describes a single T cell receptor beta chain. This specimen comes from a study of lymphopenia after photon versus proton radiotherapy. The assay was immunoSEQ multiplex PCR, and TCRdb's table has in-frame clones only and misses some. The table includes 50,000 to 70,000 clones, about nine tenths detected once. The CDR3 is 13 amino acids. Between the trimmed V and J ends, which lost 0 bases and 7 bases, there was a span of 10 bases. The germline V gene encodes CDR1 SGHRS and CDR2 YFSETQ. This chain uses TRBV5-1 with TRBJ1-2, with no clear D. The receptor comes from an elderly man with esophageal cancer. This material consisted of peripheral blood, taken from a patient treated with proton-based radiotherapy. This CDR3 is CASSLVWGSGYTF. DNA of the CDR3: TGCGCCAGCAGCTTGGTATGGGGAAGTGGCTACACCTTC.